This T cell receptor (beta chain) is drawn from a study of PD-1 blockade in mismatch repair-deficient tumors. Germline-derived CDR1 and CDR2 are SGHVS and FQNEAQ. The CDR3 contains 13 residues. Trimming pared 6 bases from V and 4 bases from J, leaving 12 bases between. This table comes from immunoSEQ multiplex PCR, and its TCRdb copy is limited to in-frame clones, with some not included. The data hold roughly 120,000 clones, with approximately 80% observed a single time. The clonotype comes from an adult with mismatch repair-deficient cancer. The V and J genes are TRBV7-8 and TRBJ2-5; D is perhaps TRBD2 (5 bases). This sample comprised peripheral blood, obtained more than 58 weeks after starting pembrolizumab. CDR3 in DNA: TGTGCCAGCAGTTTGGCACTAGTAGAGACCCAGTACTTC. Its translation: CASSLALVETQYF.